This T cell receptor (beta chain) emerged from a study of blood T cell repertoires in COVID-19 (dated by TCRdb to about 2020). General notes on the study: Samples from collaborators originated in the United States, Italy and Spain and spanned both the acute and convalescent phases of COVID-19. Where available, HLA class I and class II types were taken from metadata supplied by the sample provider and were not determined by assay-based typing. Subjects who had been exposed to COVID-19, were actively infected with it, or had recovered from it provided the deeply sampled blood TCRbeta repertoires that made up the dataset. Sample metadata almost always included a de-identified subject ID, COVID-19 status, age in years and sex. The repertoires were made available in a free public database intended to serve as a resource for research on the immune response to SARS-CoV-2. The prospective study material was composed of cDNA or gDNA derived from T cells, B-cell-depleted T cells, or PBMCs. The samples were drawn from the first 160 participants of the ongoing ImmuneRACE study and from 1,254 subjects provided by 6 global collaborators. Overall study results and their limits: How much clinical and demographic metadata was included differed by source and by participant, and the metadata was provided uncurated.

Of note for this clone: Its antigen remains undetermined. It has no much larger one-base neighbor in the sample; base qualities were not kept.

The germline V gene sets CDR1 to SGHDT and CDR2 to YYEEEE. Including the terminal cysteine and phenylalanine, the CDR3 comprises 13 residues. The kept DNA is CDR3 alone, 39 bases in frame from the first base. Trimming removed 7 bases from V and 0 bases from J, leaving 8 bases between the germline ends. TCRbeta CDR3 regions were amplified from genomic DNA using the immunoSEQ Assay, a bias-controlled multiplex PCR. From the authors' description of their analysis: The number of nucleated cells in each sample was estimated from the amplification of reference gene primers within the assay. To quantify the absolute abundance of each unique TCRbeta CDR3 rearrangement, sequence reads were collapsed and filtered. For each sample, productive Simpson clonality was calculated as the square root of Simpson's diversity index over productive rearrangements. The immuneACCESS repertoire file appears here via TCRdb, limited to in-frame rearrangements. These files lack a portion of the clones; in checked studies, under half of the deficit traces to unresolved V genes, and the cause of the others is not known. The DNA gave D and trimming, while V, J and clone size come from that table. Counted in this sample were just over 650,000 clones; approximately 90% of them appeared once. The top ten clonotypes cover 0.2% to 0.3% of the sample.

The collaborating institutions used their own protocols to collect whole blood in K2EDTA tubes. Collaborator samples were shipped for TCRbeta analysis as frozen whole blood, isolated PBMCs, or DNA extracted from either sample type. The receptor's source is a woman younger than 30 with acute or convalescent COVID-19. Sequencing was performed on peripheral blood. The chain joins TRBV5-6 to TRBJ1-3; perhaps TRBD1 is the D gene, with 5 bases matching. The DNA sequence follows: TGTGCCAGCGGCAGGGTCTCTGGAAACACCATATATTTT. This yields the protein CASGRVSGNTIYF.